Sequencing of this T cell receptor beta chain was carried out in a study of blood T cell repertoires in COVID-19. For the study at large: The United States, Italy and Spain supplied acute and convalescent COVID-19 samples. Nucleic acid was either cDNA or gDNA, and it came from T cells, B-cell-depleted T cells, or PBMCs.

The table lists this clone with a count of one. Per the original data handling: How many nucleated cells were present was estimated from reference gene primer amplification. Data came from immunoSEQ multiplex PCR; TCRdb stores just in-frame clones and leaves some out. V, J and clone size were drawn from that table, and D and trimming were deduced from the DNA. The sample contains around 260,000 clones, around 86% of which appear only once. CDR1 is MNHEY, CDR2 SMNVEV, per germline (reference sequence). J lost 3 bases, V lost 6 bases, and 9 bases had no gene match. This CDR3 region has 16 residues. Sequenced sample: peripheral blood. This TCR was sampled from a middle-aged man who had recovered from COVID-19. The gene calls are TRBV27 and TRBJ2-3; TRBD2 aligns across 10 bases. CDR3 DNA: TGTGCCAGCAGGGACCCGAGCGGGGGGGGGACAGATACGCAGTATTTT. This encodes CASRDPSGGGTDTQYF.